The present entry profiles one T cell receptor beta chain with its context. Germline CDR1 reads ENHRY; CDR2 reads SYGVKD. The CDR3 has 11 amino acids. The V gene lost 6 bases and the J gene lost 5 bases, with 7 bases spanning the gap. Random hexamers were used to reverse transcribe an amount of roughly 0.5 to 1 ug RNA. TCRdb processed the immunoSEQ multiplex PCR reads anew with MiXCR; each CDR3 protein has one entry. This sample yields under 200,000 distinct CDR3 sequences, of which around 95% are seen a single time; 0.1% belongs to the top ten. This entry belongs to a study of CD8 T cells in Susac syndrome.

The V and J genes are TRBV10-3 and TRBJ2-5, with D unresolved. The clonotype comes from a human donor in good health. The material sequenced was CD4+ T cells from PBMCs. The CDR3 loop is CAISQAETQYF. The CDR3 DNA sequence: TGTGCCATCAGCCAGGCGGAGACCCAGTACTTC.